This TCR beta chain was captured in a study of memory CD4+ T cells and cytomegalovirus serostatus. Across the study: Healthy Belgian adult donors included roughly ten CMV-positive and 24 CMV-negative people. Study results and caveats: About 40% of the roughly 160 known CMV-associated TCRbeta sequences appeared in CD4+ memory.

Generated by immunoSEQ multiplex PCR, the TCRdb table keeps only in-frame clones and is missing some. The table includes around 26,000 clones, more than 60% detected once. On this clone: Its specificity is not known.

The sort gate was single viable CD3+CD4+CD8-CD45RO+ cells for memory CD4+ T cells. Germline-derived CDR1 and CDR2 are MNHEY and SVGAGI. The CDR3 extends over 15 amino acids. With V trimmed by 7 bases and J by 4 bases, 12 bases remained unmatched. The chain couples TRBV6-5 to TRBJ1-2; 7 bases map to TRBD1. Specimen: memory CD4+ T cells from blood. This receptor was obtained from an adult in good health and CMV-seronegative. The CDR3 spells CASKTTGSRFYGYTF. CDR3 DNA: TGTGCCAGCAAAACGACAGGGAGTCGATTCTATGGCTACACCTTC.